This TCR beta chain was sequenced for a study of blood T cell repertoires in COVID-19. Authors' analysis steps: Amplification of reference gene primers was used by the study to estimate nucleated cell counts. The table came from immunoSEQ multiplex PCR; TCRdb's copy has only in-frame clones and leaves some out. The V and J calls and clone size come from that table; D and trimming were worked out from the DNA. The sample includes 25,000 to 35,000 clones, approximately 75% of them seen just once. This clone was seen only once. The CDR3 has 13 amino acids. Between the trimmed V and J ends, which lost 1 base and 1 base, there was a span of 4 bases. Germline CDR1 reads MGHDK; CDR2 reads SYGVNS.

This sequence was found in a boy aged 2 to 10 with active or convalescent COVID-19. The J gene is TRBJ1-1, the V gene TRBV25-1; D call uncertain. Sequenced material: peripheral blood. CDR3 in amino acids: CASSEWRNTEAFF. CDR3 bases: TGTGCCAGCAGTGAATGGAGGAACACTGAAGCTTTCTTT.